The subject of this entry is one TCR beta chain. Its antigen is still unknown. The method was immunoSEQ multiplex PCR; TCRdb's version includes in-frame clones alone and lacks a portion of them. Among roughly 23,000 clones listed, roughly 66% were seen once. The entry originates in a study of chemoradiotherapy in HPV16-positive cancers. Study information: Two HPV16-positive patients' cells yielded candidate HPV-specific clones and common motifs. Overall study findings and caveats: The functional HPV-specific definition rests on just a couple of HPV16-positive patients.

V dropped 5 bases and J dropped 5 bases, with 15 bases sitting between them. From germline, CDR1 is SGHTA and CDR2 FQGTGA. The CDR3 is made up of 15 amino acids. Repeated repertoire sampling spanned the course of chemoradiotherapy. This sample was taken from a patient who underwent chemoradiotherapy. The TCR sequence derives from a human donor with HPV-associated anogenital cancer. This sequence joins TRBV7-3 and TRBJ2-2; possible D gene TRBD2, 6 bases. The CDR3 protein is CASSPAGGRTGELFF. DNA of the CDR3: TGTGCCAGCAGCCCGGCTGGGGGGAGAACCGGGGAGCTGTTTTTT.